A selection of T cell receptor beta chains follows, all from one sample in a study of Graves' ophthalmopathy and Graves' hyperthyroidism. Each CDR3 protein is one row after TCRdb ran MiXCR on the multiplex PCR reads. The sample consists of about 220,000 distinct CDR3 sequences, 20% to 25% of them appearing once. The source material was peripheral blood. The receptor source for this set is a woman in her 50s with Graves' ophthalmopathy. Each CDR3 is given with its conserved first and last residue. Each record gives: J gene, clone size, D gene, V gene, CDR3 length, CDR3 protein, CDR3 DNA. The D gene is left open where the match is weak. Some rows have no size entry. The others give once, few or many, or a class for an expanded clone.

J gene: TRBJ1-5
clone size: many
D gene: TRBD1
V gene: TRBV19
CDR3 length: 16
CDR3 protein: CATTGTGYGRNQPQHF
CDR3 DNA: TGTGCCACGACCGGGACAGGGTATGGGCGCAATCAGCCCCAGCATTTT

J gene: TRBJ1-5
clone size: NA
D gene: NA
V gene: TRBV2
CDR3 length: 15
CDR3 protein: CASRTGPRGNQPQHF
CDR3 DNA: TGTGCCAGCAGGACAGGCCCCCGAGGCAATCAGCCCCAGCATTTT

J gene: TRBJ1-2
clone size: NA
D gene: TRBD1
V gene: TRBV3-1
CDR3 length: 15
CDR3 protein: CASSQRDRRQDGYTF
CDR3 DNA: TGTGCCAGCAGCCAAAGGGACAGGCGTCAGGATGGCTACACCTTC

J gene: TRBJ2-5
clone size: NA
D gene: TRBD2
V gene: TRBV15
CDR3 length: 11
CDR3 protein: CATGGGRAQYF
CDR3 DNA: TGTGCCACCGGGGGGGGAAGAGCCCAGTACTTC

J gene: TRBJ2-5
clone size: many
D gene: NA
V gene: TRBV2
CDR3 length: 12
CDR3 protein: CASSGLAETQYF
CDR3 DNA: TGTGCCAGCAGCGGACTGGCAGAGACCCAGTACTTC

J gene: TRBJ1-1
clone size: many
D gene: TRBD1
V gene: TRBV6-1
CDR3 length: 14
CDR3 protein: CASRGQGAVAEAFF
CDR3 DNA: TGTGCCAGCAGAGGACAGGGGGCAGTGGCTGAAGCTTTCTTT

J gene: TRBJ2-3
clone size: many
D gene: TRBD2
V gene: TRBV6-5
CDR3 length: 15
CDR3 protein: CASSLLAGSTDTQYF
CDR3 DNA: TGTGCCAGCAGTTTACTAGCGGGAAGCACAGATACGCAGTATTTT

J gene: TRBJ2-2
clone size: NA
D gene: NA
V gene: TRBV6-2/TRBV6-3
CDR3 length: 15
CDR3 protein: CASSYFGQSTGELFF
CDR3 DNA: TGTGCCAGCAGTTACTTTGGCCAGAGCACCGGGGAGCTGTTTTTT

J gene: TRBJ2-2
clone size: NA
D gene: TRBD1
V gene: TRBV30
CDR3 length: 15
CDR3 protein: CAWSEQGAKVGELFF
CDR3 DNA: TGTGCCTGGAGTGAACAGGGGGCGAAGGTCGGGGAGCTGTTTTTT

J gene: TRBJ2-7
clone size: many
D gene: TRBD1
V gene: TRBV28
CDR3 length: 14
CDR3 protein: CASIKPTGSYEQYF
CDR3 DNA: TGTGCCAGCATCAAACCGACAGGGTCCTACGAGCAGTACTTC

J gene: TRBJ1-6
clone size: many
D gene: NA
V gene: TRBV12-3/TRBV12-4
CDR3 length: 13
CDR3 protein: CASSPKGDSPLHF
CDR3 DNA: TGTGCCAGCAGTCCGAAAGGGGATTCACCCCTCCACTTT

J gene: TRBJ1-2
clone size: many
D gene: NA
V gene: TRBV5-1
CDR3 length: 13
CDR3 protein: CASSLGSQYGYTF
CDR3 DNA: TGCGCCAGCAGCTTGGGAAGTCAGTATGGCTACACCTTC

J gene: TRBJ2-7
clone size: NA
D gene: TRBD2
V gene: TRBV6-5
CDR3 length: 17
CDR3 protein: CASSLKRTSGGTYEQYF
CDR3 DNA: TGTGCCAGCAGTTTAAAACGGACTAGCGGGGGGACCTACGAGCAGTACTTC

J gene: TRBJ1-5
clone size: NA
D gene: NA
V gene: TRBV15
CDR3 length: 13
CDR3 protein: CATSRDIYQPQHF
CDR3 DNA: TGTGCCACCAGCAGGGACATCTATCAGCCCCAGCATTTT

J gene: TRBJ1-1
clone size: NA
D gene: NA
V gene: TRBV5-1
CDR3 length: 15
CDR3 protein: CAGSFSRSGLYEAFF
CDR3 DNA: TGCGCCGGCAGCTTTTCGAGAAGCGGGCTTTATGAAGCTTTCTTT

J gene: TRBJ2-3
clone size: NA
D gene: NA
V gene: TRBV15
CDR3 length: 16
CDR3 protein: CATSRTRHQSTDTQYF
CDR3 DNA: TGTGCCACCAGCAGAACCCGACACCAAAGCACAGATACGCAGTATTTT

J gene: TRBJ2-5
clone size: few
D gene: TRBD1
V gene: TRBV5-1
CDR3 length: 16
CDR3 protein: CASRPGQGPSQETQYF
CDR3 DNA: TGCGCCAGCAGACCTGGACAGGGGCCAAGTCAAGAGACCCAGTACTTC

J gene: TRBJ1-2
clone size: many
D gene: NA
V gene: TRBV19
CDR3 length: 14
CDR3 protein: CASSVGTGYYGYTF
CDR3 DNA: TGTGCCAGTAGTGTCGGGACGGGATACTATGGCTACACCTTC

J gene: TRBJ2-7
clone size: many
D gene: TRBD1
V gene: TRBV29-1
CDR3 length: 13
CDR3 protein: CSVPGTGSYEQYF
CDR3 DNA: TGCAGCGTACCCGGGACAGGCTCCTACGAGCAGTACTTC

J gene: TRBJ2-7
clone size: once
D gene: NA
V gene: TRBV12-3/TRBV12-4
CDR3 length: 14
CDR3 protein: CASSLQGAEYEQYF
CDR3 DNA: TGTGCCAGCAGTTTGCAAGGGGCGGAGTACGAGCAGTACTTC

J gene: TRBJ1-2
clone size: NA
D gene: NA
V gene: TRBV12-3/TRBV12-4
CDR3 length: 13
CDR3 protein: CASSFGPGTGYTF
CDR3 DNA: TGTGCCAGCAGTTTTGGTCCAGGGACGGGCTACACCTTC

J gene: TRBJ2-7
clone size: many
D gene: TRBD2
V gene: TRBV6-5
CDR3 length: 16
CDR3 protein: CASSFPPGGSSYEQYF
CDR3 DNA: TGTGCCAGCAGTTTCCCCCCGGGGGGGAGCTCCTACGAGCAGTACTTC

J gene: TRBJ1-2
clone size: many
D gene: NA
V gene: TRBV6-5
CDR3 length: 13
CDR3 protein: CASRPTGLYGYTF
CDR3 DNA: TGTGCCAGCAGGCCCACAGGGCTCTATGGCTACACCTTC

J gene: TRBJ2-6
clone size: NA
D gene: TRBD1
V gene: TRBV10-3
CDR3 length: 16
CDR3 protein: CAIRTQGNNQLGVLTF
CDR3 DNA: TGTGCCATCAGGACACAGGGGAACAACCAACTAGGCGTCCTGACTTTC

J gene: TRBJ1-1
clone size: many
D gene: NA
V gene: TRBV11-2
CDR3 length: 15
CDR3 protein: CASSGMTVGGTEAFF
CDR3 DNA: TGTGCCAGCAGCGGAATGACAGTCGGGGGGACTGAAGCTTTCTTT

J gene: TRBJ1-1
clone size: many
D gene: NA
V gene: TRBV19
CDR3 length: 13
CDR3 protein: CASSMERDTEAFF
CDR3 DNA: TGTGCCAGTAGTATGGAGCGGGACACTGAAGCTTTCTTT

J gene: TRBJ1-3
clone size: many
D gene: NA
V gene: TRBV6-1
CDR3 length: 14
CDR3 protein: CASREQGGGNTIYF
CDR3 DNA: TGTGCCAGCAGGGAGCAGGGTGGGGGAAACACCATATATTTT

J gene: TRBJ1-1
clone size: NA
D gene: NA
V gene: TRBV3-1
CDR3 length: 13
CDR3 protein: CASSQISNTEAFF
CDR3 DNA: TGTGCCAGCAGCCAAATATCGAACACTGAAGCTTTCTTT

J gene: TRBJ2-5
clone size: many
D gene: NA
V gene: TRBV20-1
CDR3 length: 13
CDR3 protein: CSARSDRQETQYF
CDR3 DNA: TGCAGTGCTAGAAGTGACAGACAAGAGACCCAGTACTTC

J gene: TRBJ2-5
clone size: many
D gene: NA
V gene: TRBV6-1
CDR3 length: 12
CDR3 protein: CATGGREETQYF
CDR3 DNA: TGTGCCACGGGGGGCAGGGAAGAGACCCAGTACTTC

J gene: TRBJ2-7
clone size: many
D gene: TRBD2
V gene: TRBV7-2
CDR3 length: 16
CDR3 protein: CASSLATSGRAYEQYF
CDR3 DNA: TGTGCCAGCAGCTTGGCAACTAGCGGACGAGCCTACGAGCAGTACTTC

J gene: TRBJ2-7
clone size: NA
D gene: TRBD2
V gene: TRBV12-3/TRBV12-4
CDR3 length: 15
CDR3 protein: CASSPGLAGHYEQYF
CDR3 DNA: TGTGCCAGCAGCCCCGGACTAGCGGGGCACTACGAGCAGTACTTC

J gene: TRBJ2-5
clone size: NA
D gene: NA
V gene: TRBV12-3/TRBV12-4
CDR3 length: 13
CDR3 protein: CASTSGGTETQYF
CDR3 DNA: TGTGCCAGCACCTCGGGCGGGACAGAGACCCAGTACTTC

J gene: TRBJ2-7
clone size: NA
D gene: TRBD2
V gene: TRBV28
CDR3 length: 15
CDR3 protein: CASSLSSGSRNEQYF
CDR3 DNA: TGTGCCAGCAGTTTGAGTAGCGGGAGTAGGAACGAGCAGTACTTC

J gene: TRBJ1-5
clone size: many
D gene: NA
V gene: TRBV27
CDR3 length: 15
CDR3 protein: CASSQTGAGFQPQHF
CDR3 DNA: TGTGCCAGCAGTCAGACCGGAGCGGGGTTTCAGCCCCAGCATTTT

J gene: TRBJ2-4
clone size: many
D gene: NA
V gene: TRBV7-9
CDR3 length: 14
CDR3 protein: CASSIPRKKNIQYF
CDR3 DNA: TGTGCCAGCAGCATCCCACGTAAAAAAAACATTCAGTACTTC

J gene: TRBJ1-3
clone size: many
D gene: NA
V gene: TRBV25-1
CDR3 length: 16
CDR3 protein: CASSDAGGTHGNTIYF
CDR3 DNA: TGTGCCAGCAGTGACGCTGGGGGGACCCATGGAAACACCATATATTTT

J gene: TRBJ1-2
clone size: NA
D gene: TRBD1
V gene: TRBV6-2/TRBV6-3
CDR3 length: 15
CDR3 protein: CASTPDRAAPQGYTF
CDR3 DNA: TGTGCCAGCACTCCGGACAGGGCAGCCCCTCAGGGCTACACCTTC

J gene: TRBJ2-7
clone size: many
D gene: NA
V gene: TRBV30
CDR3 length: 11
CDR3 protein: CAWSGRGEQYF
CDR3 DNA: TGTGCCTGGAGCGGTAGGGGCGAGCAGTACTTC